The 4 T cell receptor beta chains given below trace back to one sample, sequenced in a study of blood T cell repertoires in COVID-19. TCRdb's table, derived via immunoSEQ multiplex PCR, lists solely in-frame clones and lacks some. The top ten clones hold roughly 3.8% of a sample with roughly 120,000 clones, about 80% of them seen once. The sequencing input was peripheral blood. The receptors were sampled from a woman older than 75 with acute or convalescent COVID-19.

This clone was recorded a few times. The chain has TRBV5-5 and TRBJ2-7; D is undetermined. The CDR3 runs to 14 residues. The ends were cut back, 0 bases at V and 2 bases at J, with 9 bases in the middle. The germline V gene encodes CDR1 SGHKS and CDR2 YYEKEE (reference sequence). CDR3 amino acids: CASSLEPGPYEQYF. CDR3 bases: TGTGCCAGCAGCTTGGAACCAGGTCCCTACGAGCAGTACTTC.

The chain uses TRBV18 and TRBJ2-7, with 12 nucleotides matching TRBD2. The V gene end was trimmed by 3 bases and the J gene end by 7 bases; junction bases not matched to a gene: 10. Germline CDR1 KGHSH, CDR2 LQKENI. CDR3 length: 16 amino acids. As DNA, the CDR3 is TGTGCCAGCTCACCCCCCCTAGCGGGAGGGCCTAGGGAGCAGTACTTC. Protein: CASSPPLAGGPREQYF.

The CDR3 spells CASSLSTWNTEAFF. CDR3 nucleotide sequence: TGTGCCAGCAGCCTCTCTACGTGGAACACTGAAGCTTTCTTT. J is TRBJ1-1 and V is TRBV7-2; D is ambiguous. Per the germline V gene, CDR1 is SGHTA and CDR2 is FQGNSA. V was trimmed by 5 bases and J by 1 base, leaving 11 bases between them. This CDR3 spans 14 amino acids.

The chain is built from TRBV7-2 and TRBJ2-2, with a tentative D call TRBD1 (6 bases). Germline V gene data show CDR1 as SGHTA and CDR2 as FQGNSA. This CDR3 has 15 amino acids. Trimming left V 5 bases short and J 2 bases short, with 12 bases between. CDR3 region: CASSARTANTGELFF. In DNA, the CDR3 is TGTGCCAGCAGCGCAAGGACAGCTAACACCGGGGAGCTGTTTTTT.